This T cell receptor beta chain was retrieved from a study of immune evolution from preneoplasia to lung adenocarcinoma. Study results and caveats: Normal lung had highest clonality; later lesions appeared denser, more diverse.

This clone was seen just once. Its antigen is as yet unknown. CDR3 length: 13 amino acids. CDR1 and CDR2 from the germline V gene are ENHRY and SYGVKD. Trimming removed 7 bases from V and 2 bases from J; junction bases left unmatched: 4. Profiled with immunoSEQ multiplex PCR; TCRdb holds only in-frame clones, not every one. The sample gives roughly 5,000 clones, roughly 76% of which show up once; over 9% is in the top ten. The J gene is TRBJ1-2, the V gene TRBV10-3, with 7 nucleotides matching TRBD1. This TCR was sampled from a person aged 60 to 85 with lung adenocarcinoma. Sequenced material: FFPE minimally invasive lung adenocarcinoma tissue. The CDR3 DNA is TGTGCCATCACCACAGGGGTAAACTATGGCTACACCTTC. Translating it yields CAITTGVNYGYTF.